These 9 T cell receptor beta chains originate from one sample sequenced in a study of OX40 agonist ivuxolimab in advanced cancers. Library creation used the immunoSEQ multiplex PCR assay. What TCRdb holds here is the immuneACCESS table cut down to in-frame rearrangements. Part of the clones is not present; checked against another copy, under half of the missing clones reflect an unresolved V gene, and the others are unexplained. The sample includes about 150,000 clones, with approximately 94% observed a single time. Clones ranked in the top ten supply roughly 1% of the sample. Here the sequenced sample was CD4+ or CD8+ T cells sorted from blood, taken in a trial of the OX40 agonist ivuxolimab. Receptor source: an adult with an advanced solid tumor such as melanoma, head and neck, liver or kidney cancer.

This clone was counted once. For the CDR3, the DNA is TGTGCCAGTACCTCCGATTTTGGTAGAATTAATTCACCCCTCCACTTT. Its translation: CASTSDFGRINSPLHF. V usage is TRBV19 and J usage is TRBJ1-6; D gene uncertain. The V and J ends lost 7 bases and 6 bases respectively, with 19 bases between them. The CDR3 runs 16 residues. CDR1 is LNHDA, CDR2 SQIVND, per germline (reference sequence).

This chain links TRBV5-1 with TRBJ1-1; 7 bases are shared with TRBD1. The CDR3 loop spans 16 amino acids. Germline CDR1 is SGHRS and CDR2 is YFSETQ. V lost 3 bases, J lost 3 bases, and 11 bases stayed unmatched. The CDR3: CASSSADRDGDTEAFF. CDR3 in DNA: TGCGCCAGCAGCTCAGCAGACAGGGATGGGGACACTGAAGCTTTCTTT.

The chain has TRBV5-4 and TRBJ2-3; D is possibly TRBD1 or TRBD2 (5 bases each). This CDR3 spans 13 amino acids. V was pared by 7 bases and J by 6 bases, with 15 bases between. CDR1 is SGHNT, CDR2 YYREEE, per germline (reference sequence). CDR3 DNA sequence: TGTGCCAGCCCGGGCGTAGGGGAGGATACGCAGTATTTT. This codes for CASPGVGEDTQYF.

The chain employs TRBV19 and TRBJ1-4; the D gene is possibly TRBD1 (6 bases). The germline V and J ends were trimmed by 5 bases and 4 bases, with 14 bases remaining between them. The germline V gene has CDR1 LNHDA and CDR2 SQIVND (reference sequence). There are 15 residues in the CDR3. For the CDR3, the DNA is TGTGCCAGTAGTCTATTGACAGGCCTTAATGAAAAACTGTTTTTT. Its translation: CASSLLTGLNEKLFF.

The chain combines TRBV7-9 with TRBJ2-3; D is unclear. Trimming stripped 4 bases from V and 7 bases from J, with 9 bases between. The CDR3 is 12 residues long. Germline V CDR1 and CDR2: SEHNR, FQNEAQ (reference sequence). CDR3 in DNA: TGTGCCAGCAGCTCCTCTACGAATACGCAGTATTTT. It encodes CASSSSTNTQYF. Full variable domain (rest looked up from reference TRBV7-9 and TRBJ2-3): DTGVSQNPRHKITKRGQNVTFRCDPISEHNRLYWYRQTLGQGPEFLTYFQNEAQLEKSRLLSDRFSAERPKGSFSTLEIQRTEQGDSAMYLCASSSSTNTQYFGPGTRLTVL.

The count of this clone is one. The DNA of the CDR3 is TGTGCCAGCTCACCAGCAAGATTGGGGTCAGGTCTCAATGAGCAGTTCTTC. This gives the protein CASSPARLGSGLNEQFF. V and J are TRBV18 and TRBJ2-1; D gene uncertain. This CDR3 has 17 residues. The germline V and J ends were trimmed by 2 bases and 6 bases, with 20 bases remaining between them. Germline CDR1 KGHSH, CDR2 LQKENI.

V gene TRBV5-1 combines with J gene TRBJ1-2; D is unresolved. This CDR3 spans 15 amino acids. V was shortened by 3 bases and J by 0 bases, with 12 bases between the two germline ends. Germline lookup yields CDR1 SGHRS and CDR2 YFSETQ. The CDR3 bases are TGCGCCAGCAGCTCCCGTGGCGCCGCTAACTATGGCTACACCTTC. This sequence encodes CASSSRGAANYGYTF.

The chain uses TRBV19 and TRBJ1-1; D gene uncertain. The ends were cut back, 2 bases at V and 5 bases at J, with 15 bases in the middle. Germline V CDR1 and CDR2: LNHDA, SQIVND (reference sequence). The CDR3 loop spans 15 amino acids. The CDR3 is CASSIRAGQGTEAFF. The CDR3 coding sequence is TGTGCCAGTAGTATACGGGCAGGTCAAGGGACTGAAGCTTTCTTT.

The V gene is TRBV30, the J gene TRBJ2-3; D is possibly TRBD2 (5 bases). Germline CDR1 and CDR2: GTSNPN and SVGIG (reference sequence). Trimming removed 2 bases at V and 2 bases at J, with 11 bases between. CDR3 size: 14 residues. This chain's CDR3 is CAWSRLATTDTQYF. The DNA for the CDR3 is TGTGCCTGGAGTAGGTTAGCGACCACAGATACGCAGTATTTT.